These 29 T cell receptor beta chains originate from one sample sequenced in a study of T cells after yellow fever vaccination. TCRdb re-called the 5' RACE reads with MiXCR, one entry per CDR3 protein. The profile shows some 320,000 distinct CDR3 sequences, 8.5% to 9% of them singletons. The sample consisted of PBMCs, taken on the day of the first yellow fever vaccination. These receptor sequences come from a man between 18 and 29 years old who received the YFV17D yellow fever vaccine.

This clonotype was seen ten or more times. The chain recombines TRBV6-1 with TRBJ1-4; possibly TRBD1 for D (6 bases). In germline, CDR1 is MNHNS, CDR2 SASEGT. CDR3 length: 16 residues. V lost 6 bases and J lost 7, with 21 bases in between. The CDR3 nucleotides are TGTGCCAGCAGCCCAACGGGCCTGGGGGGCCCTGAAAAACTGTTTTTT. This encodes CASSPTGLGGPEKLFF.

The genes are TRBV20-1 and TRBJ2-7; possible D gene TRBD1, 5 bases. The germline V gene has CDR1 DFQATT and CDR2 SNEGSKA (reference sequence). CDR3 size: 14 residues. V was clipped by 6 bases and J by 3 bases, with 18 bases between them. CDR3 DNA: TGCAGTGCACAGCTGGGGCCCCATCACTACGAGCAGTACTTC. Protein: CSAQLGPHHYEQYF.

This clonotype has ten or more counts. The chain links TRBV23-1 to TRBJ2-1, with 15 positions matching TRBD2. TRBV23-1 carries the ORF label, with uncertain function. The CDR3 sequence is 17 residues long. The V and J ends lost 1 base and 8 bases, in that order; junction bases with no gene match: 6. In DNA form, the CDR3 reads TGCGCCAGCAGTCAATGGACTAGCGGGGGGGCCATGCATGAGCAGTTCTTC. Translating it yields CASSQWTSGGAMHEQFF.

This clonotype was recorded many times. This chain links TRBV5-6 with TRBJ1-2; 9 nucleotides line up with TRBD1. V shed 0 bases, J shed 0 bases, and the junction held 9 bases outside the gene matches. Germline CDR1 SGHDT, CDR2 YYEEEE. This CDR3 has 18 amino acids. In DNA form, the CDR3 reads TGTGCCAGCAGCTTGGACCTCCGGGACAGGGACCCTAACTATGGCTACACCTTC. It specifies CASSLDLRDRDPNYGYTF.

The chain employs TRBV6-1 and TRBJ2-5; D possibly corresponds to TRBD2 (6 bases). The CDR3 sequence is 17 residues long. V shed 5 bases and J shed 1 base, with 20 bases lying between them. Per the germline V gene, CDR1 is MNHNS and CDR2 is SASEGT. For the CDR3, the DNA is TGTGCCAGCAGTCCGATAAGGGTCGGGGGTGGCCAAGAGACCCAGTACTTC. Residues: CASSPIRVGGGQETQYF.

The chain recombines TRBV5-1 with TRBJ2-3; no reliable D call. From germline, CDR1 is SGHRS and CDR2 YFSETQ. The length of the CDR3 is 16 residues. Trimming shortened V by 4 bases and J by 0 bases, and 15 bases separated the two germline ends. DNA for the CDR3: TGCGCCAGCAGCCCGACGCCGACTGCGAGCACAGATACGCAGTATTTT. Encoded protein: CASSPTPTASTDTQYF.

A few counts support this clonotype. The chain couples TRBV20-1 to TRBJ2-3, with 10 nucleotides matching TRBD2. The germline V gene encodes CDR1 DFQATT and CDR2 SNEGSKA (reference sequence). V gave up 1 base and J gave up 2 bases; unmatched junction bases: 12. The CDR3 covers 18 residues. CDR3 sequence reads: CSARAGLAGVTYTDTQYF. CDR3 bases: TGCAGTGCTAGAGCAGGCCTAGCGGGGGTGACCTACACAGATACGCAGTATTTT.

This chain joins TRBV28 and TRBJ1-4, with D tentatively TRBD1 (5 bases). Per the germline V gene, CDR1 is MDHEN and CDR2 is SYDVKM. The V end was cut by 5 bases, the J end by 5 bases, with 12 bases between. This CDR3 has 14 residues. This chain's CDR3 is CASSHRGGNEKLFF. CDR3 bases: TGTGCCAGCAGTCACCGGGGGGGGAATGAAAAACTGTTTTTT.

A few counts support this clonotype. The chain carries TRBV19 and TRBJ1-1; D unclear. Trimming shortened V by 4 bases and J by 5 bases, and 8 bases separated the two germline ends. This CDR3 comprises 12 residues. In germline, CDR1 is LNHDA, CDR2 SQIVND (reference sequence). This chain's CDR3 is CASSRWETEAFF. CDR3 nucleotide sequence: TGTGCCAGTAGTAGGTGGGAGACTGAAGCTTTCTTT.

This clonotype has a handful of counts. V usage is TRBV5-1 and J usage is TRBJ1-5, with TRBD1 matching over 7 bases. The length of the CDR3 is 13 residues. Germline V gene lookup returns CDR1 SGHRS and CDR2 YFSETQ. The ends lost 7 bases at V and 3 bases at J; junction bases unmatched: 4. This CDR3 reads CASRDSFNQPQHF. CDR3 nucleotide sequence: TGCGCCAGCCGGGACAGCTTCAATCAGCCCCAGCATTTT.

This clonotype was observed a few times. The J gene is TRBJ2-3, the V gene TRBV10-3; TRBD2 matches 9 bases. Germline V CDR1 and CDR2: ENHRY, SYGVKD. There are 14 residues in the CDR3. After removal of 3 bases from V and 5 bases from J, the junction contained 3 bases not matched to a gene. CDR3 bases: TGTGCCATCAGTGACGGCGGGGGGGGAGATACGCAGTATTTT. It specifies CAISDGGGGDTQYF.

This clonotype was counted a few times. V is TRBV12-3 or TRBV12-4 and J is TRBJ2-1, with D hard to call. V lost 2 bases to trimming and J lost 9 bases, with 11 bases between them. The CDR3 loop spans 13 amino acids. The chain's CDR3 is CASSLSFAGEQFF. The CDR3, as DNA: TGTGCCAGCAGTTTATCTTTCGCCGGTGAGCAGTTCTTC.

This clonotype was seen only a few times. The V gene is TRBV6-2 or TRBV6-3, the J gene TRBJ2-1, with D possibly TRBD2 on 6 matching bases. This CDR3 region has 14 residues. Trimming shortened V by 8 bases and J by 4 bases, and 15 bases separated the two germline ends. Germline CDR1 MNHEY, CDR2 SVGEGT. The CDR3 is CASGDGLAYNEQFF. CDR3 nucleotide sequence: TGTGCCAGCGGGGACGGGCTAGCGTACAATGAGCAGTTCTTC.

This clonotype was found a few times. The chain carries TRBV10-3 and TRBJ2-1; 8 nucleotides align to TRBD2. This CDR3 is built from 14 residues. The J segment lost 7 bases and the V segment lost 11 bases, leaving 13 bases of the junction unmatched. The germline gives CDR1 ENHRY, CDR2 SYGVKD. CDR3 in DNA: TGTGCCGCAAGCGGGGGCAAGGAGTCAAATGAGCAGTTCTTC. Its protein product is CAASGGKESNEQFF.

The chain recombines TRBV28 with TRBJ1-4, with D hard to call. Germline lookup yields CDR1 MDHEN and CDR2 SYDVKM. The ends were cut back, 2 bases at V and 5 bases at J, with 9 bases in the middle. The CDR3 contains 14 residues. CDR3 DNA sequence: TGTGCCAGCAGTTTACAATCGGTGAATGAAAAACTGTTTTTT. Protein sequence: CASSLQSVNEKLFF.

The sample holds a few counts of this clonotype. The chain links TRBV4-3 to TRBJ1-4, with 8 bases matching TRBD1. The CDR3 sequence is 16 residues long. CDR1 LGHNA and CDR2 YSLEER come from the germline V gene. The J segment lost 4 bases and the V segment lost 0 bases, leaving 4 bases of the junction unmatched. CDR3 amino acids: CASSQDGTGGNEKLFF. The CDR3 nucleotides read TGCGCCAGCAGCCAAGATGGAACAGGGGGTAATGAAAAACTGTTTTTT.

This clonotype was counted between two and nine times. The chain couples TRBV2 to TRBJ2-1, with D possibly called TRBD1 or TRBD2 (5 bases each). Germline V gives CDR1 SNHLY, CDR2 FYNNEI. This CDR3 has 14 residues. V lost 9 bases to trimming and J lost 0 bases, with 12 bases between them. CDR3 amino acids: CASTRESSYNEQFF. The CDR3 nucleotides are TGTGCCAGTACCAGGGAGAGCTCCTACAATGAGCAGTTCTTC.

The rearrangement uses TRBV20-1 and TRBJ1-1; no definite D call. Looked up from germline, CDR1 is DFQATT and CDR2 is SNEGSKA (reference sequence). The CDR3 length is 13 residues. V was cut by 3 bases and J by 8 bases, with 16 bases left in between. In nucleotides, the CDR3 is TGCAGTGCTAGGAGAGCTCCGCCCGAGGAAGCTTTCTTT. The encoded protein is CSARRAPPEEAFF.

This clonotype was counted many times. The rearrangement joins TRBV5-1 to TRBJ2-3; 7 nucleotides agree with TRBD2. Trimming took 6 bases from V and 3 from J; bases not matched to a gene: 4. Germline lookup yields CDR1 SGHRS and CDR2 YFSETQ. The CDR3 has 13 residues. CDR3 in amino acids: CASTLGGTDTQYF. CDR3 coding DNA: TGCGCCAGCACCCTCGGGGGGACAGATACGCAGTATTTT.

This chain links TRBV3-1 with TRBJ2-3; tentative D call: TRBD2 (7 bases). The CDR3 covers 13 residues. Trimming shortened V by 8 bases and J by 4 bases, and 13 bases separated the two germline ends. Looked up from germline, CDR1 is LGHDT and CDR2 is YNNKEL (reference sequence). The CDR3 loop reads CASGKGGPDTQYF. The CDR3 DNA follows: TGTGCCAGCGGAAAGGGGGGGCCAGATACGCAGTATTTT.

The chain is built from TRBV5-1 and TRBJ2-5, with TRBD1 matching over 7 bases. Germline CDR1 and CDR2: SGHRS and YFSETQ. The CDR3 extends over 15 amino acids. Germline trimming cut 0 bases from V and 4 bases from J; bases unmatched to any gene: 6. The CDR3 coding sequence is TGCGCCAGCAGCTTGGGACAGGGCACCCGAGAGACCCAGTACTTC. It yields the protein CASSLGQGTRETQYF.

This clonotype has ten or more counts. V usage is TRBV6-4 and J usage is TRBJ2-2; D not resolved. The CDR3 sequence is 13 residues long. V was pared by 0 bases and J by 5 bases, with 4 bases between. From germline, CDR1 is MRHNA and CDR2 SNTAGT. In DNA, the CDR3 is TGTGCCAGCAGTGACTCGACTACCGGGGAGCTGTTTTTT. This codes for CASSDSTTGELFF.

The rearrangement uses TRBV7-2 and TRBJ2-5; D not resolved. The germline V and J ends were trimmed by 0 bases and 1 base, with 6 bases remaining between them. CDR3 length: 14 residues. Germline loops: CDR1 SGHTA, CDR2 FQGNSA. The CDR3 nucleotides are TGTGCCAGCAGCTTAGCCAGGACCCAAGAGACCCAGTACTTC. Translated: CASSLARTQETQYF.

The chain links TRBV12-3 or TRBV12-4 to TRBJ2-3; 8 nucleotides align to TRBD2. This CDR3 contains 14 residues. Trimming removed 11 bases from V and 5 bases from J; junction bases left unmatched: 12. CDR3 coding DNA: TGTGCCGCCGCCGGGGGACTAGTCAAAGATACGCAGTATTTT. It yields the protein CAAAGGLVKDTQYF.

J is TRBJ2-2 and V is TRBV4-3, with D possibly being TRBD1 (6 bases). V lost 1 base and J lost 1, with 7 bases in between. Germline CDR1 and CDR2: LGHNA and YSLEER. The CDR3 covers 15 residues. The CDR3 spells CASSQVGQNTGELFF. The DNA for the CDR3 is TGCGCCAGCAGCCAAGTGGGACAGAACACCGGGGAGCTGTTTTTT.

This chain connects TRBV20-1 to TRBJ1-1; D perhaps matches TRBD1 (5 bases). The germline CDR1 and CDR2 sequences are DFQATT and SNEGSKA (reference sequence). The CDR3 spans 12 residues. Deletions cut 7 bases from V and 8 bases from J, with 17 bases between. CDR3 DNA: TGCAGTGTCCCCAGGGTTGCGGGCGAAGCTTTCTTT. Amino acids: CSVPRVAGEAFF.

V usage is TRBV28 and J usage is TRBJ2-7; the match to TRBD1 covers 7 bases. Germline CDR1 is MDHEN and CDR2 is SYDVKM. The CDR3 is made up of 14 amino acids. The trim removed 3 bases at V and 0 bases at J, leaving 2 bases unmatched. The CDR3 protein is CASSFRQGSYEQYV. The CDR3 nucleotides read TGTGCCAGCAGTTTTAGACAGGGCTCCTACGAGCAGTACGTC.

This clonotype came up a few times. The V call is TRBV7-2, the J call TRBJ2-5; 8 nucleotides agree with TRBD1. J was trimmed by 5 bases and V by 5 bases; bases with no gene match: 4. Germline CDR1 SGHTA, CDR2 FQGNSA. This CDR3 is 13 amino acids long. The DNA for the CDR3 is TGTGCCAGCAGCGGACAGGGTTGGGAGACCCAGTACTTC. This translates into CASSGQGWETQYF.

This clonotype was seen a handful of times. The V call is TRBV4-1, the J call TRBJ2-7; possibly TRBD2 for D (5 bases). In germline, CDR1 is MGHRA, CDR2 YSYEKL. Deletions cut 5 bases from V and 2 bases from J, with 19 bases between. The CDR3 has 16 amino acids. The CDR3 sequence is CASSTSSLVSAYEQYV. Here the CDR3 DNA reads TGCGCCAGCAGCACCTCAAGCCTTGTTAGCGCCTACGAGCAGTACGTC.